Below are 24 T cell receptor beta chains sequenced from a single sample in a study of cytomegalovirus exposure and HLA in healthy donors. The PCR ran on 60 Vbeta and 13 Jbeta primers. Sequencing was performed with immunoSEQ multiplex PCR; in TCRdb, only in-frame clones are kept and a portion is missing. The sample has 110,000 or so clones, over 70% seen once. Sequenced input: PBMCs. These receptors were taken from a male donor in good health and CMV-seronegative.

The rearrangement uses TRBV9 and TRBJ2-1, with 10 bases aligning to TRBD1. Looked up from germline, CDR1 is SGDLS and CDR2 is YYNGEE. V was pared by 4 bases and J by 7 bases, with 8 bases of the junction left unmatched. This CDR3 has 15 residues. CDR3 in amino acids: CASSPRTGGSNEQFF. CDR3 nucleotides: TGTGCCAGCAGCCCACGGACAGGGGGGTCGAATGAGCAGTTCTTC.

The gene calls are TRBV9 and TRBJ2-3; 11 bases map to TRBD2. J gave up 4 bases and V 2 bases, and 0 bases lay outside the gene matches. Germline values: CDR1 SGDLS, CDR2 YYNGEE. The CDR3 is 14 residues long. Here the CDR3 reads CASSVSGRADTQYF. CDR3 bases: TGTGCCAGCAGCGTTAGCGGGAGGGCAGATACGCAGTATTTT.

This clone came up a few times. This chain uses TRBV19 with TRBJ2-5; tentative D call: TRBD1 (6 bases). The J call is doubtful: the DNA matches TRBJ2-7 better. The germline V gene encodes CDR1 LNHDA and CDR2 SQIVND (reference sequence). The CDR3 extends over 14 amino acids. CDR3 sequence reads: CASSSTGSGYEQYF. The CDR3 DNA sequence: TGTGCCAGTAGTAGCACAGGGTCAGGGTACGAGCAGTACTTC.

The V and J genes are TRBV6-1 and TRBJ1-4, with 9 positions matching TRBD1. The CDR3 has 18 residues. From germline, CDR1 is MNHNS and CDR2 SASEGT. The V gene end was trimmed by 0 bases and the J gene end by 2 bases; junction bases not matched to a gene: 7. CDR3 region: CASSEATGGAFTNEKLFF. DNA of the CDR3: TGTGCCAGCAGTGAAGCAACAGGGGGCGCTTTTACTAATGAAAAACTGTTTTTT.

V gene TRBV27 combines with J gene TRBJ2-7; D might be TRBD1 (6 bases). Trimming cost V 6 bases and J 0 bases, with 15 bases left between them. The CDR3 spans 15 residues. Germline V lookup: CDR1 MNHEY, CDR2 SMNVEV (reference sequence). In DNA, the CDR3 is TGTGCCAGCAGAAGAACTACAGGGTCCTCCTACGAGCAGTACTTC. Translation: CASRRTTGSSYEQYF.

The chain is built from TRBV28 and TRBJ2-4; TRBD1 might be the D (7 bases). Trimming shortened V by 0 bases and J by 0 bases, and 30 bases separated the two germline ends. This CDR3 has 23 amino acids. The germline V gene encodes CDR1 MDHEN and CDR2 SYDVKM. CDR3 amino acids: CASSLWPGGQPLHPPLAKNIQYF. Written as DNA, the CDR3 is TGTGCCAGCAGTTTATGGCCCGGGGGACAGCCTTTACACCCACCCTTAGCCAAAAACATTCAGTACTTC. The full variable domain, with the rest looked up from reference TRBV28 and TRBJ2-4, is DVKVTQSSRYLVKRTGEKVFLECVQDMDHENMFWYRQDPGLGLRLIYFSYDVKMKEKGDIPEGYSVSREKKERFSLILESASTNQTSMYLCASSLWPGGQPLHPPLAKNIQYFGAGTRLSVL.

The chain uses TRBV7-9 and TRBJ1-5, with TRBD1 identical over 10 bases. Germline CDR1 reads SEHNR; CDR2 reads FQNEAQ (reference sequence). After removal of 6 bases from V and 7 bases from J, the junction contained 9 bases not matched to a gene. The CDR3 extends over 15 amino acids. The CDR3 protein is CASSSSGQGNQPQHF. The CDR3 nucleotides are TGTGCCAGCAGTTCCTCGGGACAGGGGAACCAGCCCCAGCATTTT.

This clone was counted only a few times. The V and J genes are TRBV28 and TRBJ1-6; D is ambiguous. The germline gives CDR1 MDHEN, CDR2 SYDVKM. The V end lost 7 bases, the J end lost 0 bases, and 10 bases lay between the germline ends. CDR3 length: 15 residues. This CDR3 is CASTLGGSYNSPLHF. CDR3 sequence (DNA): TGTGCCAGCACTCTCGGTGGCTCCTATAATTCACCCCTCCACTTT.

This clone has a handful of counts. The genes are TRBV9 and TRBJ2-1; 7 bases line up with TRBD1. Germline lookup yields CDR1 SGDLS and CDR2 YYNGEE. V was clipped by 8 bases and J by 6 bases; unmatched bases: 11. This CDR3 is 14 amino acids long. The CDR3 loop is CARTTGTAANEQFF. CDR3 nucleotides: TGTGCCAGAACCACTGGGACAGCGGCCAATGAGCAGTTCTTC.

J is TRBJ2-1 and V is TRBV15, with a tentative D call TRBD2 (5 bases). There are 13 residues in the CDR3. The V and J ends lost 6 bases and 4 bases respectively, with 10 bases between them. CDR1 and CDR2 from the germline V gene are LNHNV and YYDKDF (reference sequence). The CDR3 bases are TGTGCCACCAGGGACTTGATTTACAATGAGCAGTTCTTC. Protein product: CATRDLIYNEQFF. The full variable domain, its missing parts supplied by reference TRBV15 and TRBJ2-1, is DAMVIQNPRYQVTQFGKPVTLSCSQTLNHNVMYWYQQKSSQAPKLLFHYYDKDFNNEADTPDNFQSRRPNTSFCFLDIRSPGLGDTAMYLCATRDLIYNEQFFGPGTRLTVL.

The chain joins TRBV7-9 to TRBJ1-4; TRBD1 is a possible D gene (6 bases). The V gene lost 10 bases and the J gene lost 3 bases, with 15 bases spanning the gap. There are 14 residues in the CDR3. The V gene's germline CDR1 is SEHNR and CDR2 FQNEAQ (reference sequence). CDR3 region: CATCPGAANEKLFF. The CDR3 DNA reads TGTGCCACCTGCCCAGGGGCGGCTAATGAAAAACTGTTTTTT.

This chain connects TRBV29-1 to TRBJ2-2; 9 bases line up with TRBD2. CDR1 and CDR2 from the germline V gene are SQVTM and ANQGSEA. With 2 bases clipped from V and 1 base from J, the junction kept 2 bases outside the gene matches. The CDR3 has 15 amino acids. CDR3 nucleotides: TGCAGCGTTGAAAGTAGCGGGAGGAACACCGGGGAGCTGTTTTTT. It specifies CSVESSGRNTGELFF.

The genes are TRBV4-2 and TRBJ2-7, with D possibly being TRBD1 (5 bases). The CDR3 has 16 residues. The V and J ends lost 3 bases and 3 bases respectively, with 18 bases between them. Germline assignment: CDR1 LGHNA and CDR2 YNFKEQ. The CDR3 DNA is TGTGCCAGCAGCCACCCTGGGCAGGGAAAGGTCTACGAGCAGTACTTC. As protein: CASSHPGQGKVYEQYF.

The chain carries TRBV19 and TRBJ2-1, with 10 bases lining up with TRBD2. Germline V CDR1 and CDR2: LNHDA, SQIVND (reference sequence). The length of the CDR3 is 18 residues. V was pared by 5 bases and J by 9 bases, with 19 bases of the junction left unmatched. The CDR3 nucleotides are TGTGCCAGTAGTCCGATCCCCGGGGCTAGCGGGAGCTCAGGTGAGCAGTTCTTC. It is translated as CASSPIPGASGSSGEQFF.

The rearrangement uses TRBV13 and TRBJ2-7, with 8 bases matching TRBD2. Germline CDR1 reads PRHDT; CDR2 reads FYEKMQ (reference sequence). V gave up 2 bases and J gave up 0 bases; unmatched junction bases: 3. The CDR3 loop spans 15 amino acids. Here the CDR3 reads CASSLRLAGSYEQYF. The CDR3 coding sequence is TGTGCCAGCAGCTTAAGGCTAGCGGGCTCCTACGAGCAGTACTTC. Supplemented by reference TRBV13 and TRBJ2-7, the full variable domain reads AAGVIQSPRHLIKEKRETATLKCYPIPRHDTVYWYQQGPGQDPQFLISFYEKMQSDKGSIPDRFSAQQFSDYHSELNMSSLELGDSALYFCASSLRLAGSYEQYFGPGTRLTVT.

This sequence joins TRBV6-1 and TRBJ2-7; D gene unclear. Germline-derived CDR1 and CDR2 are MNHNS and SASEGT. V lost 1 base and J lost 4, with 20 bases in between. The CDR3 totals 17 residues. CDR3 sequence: CASSEEGLQALLYEQYF. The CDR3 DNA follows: TGTGCCAGCAGTGAAGAAGGATTGCAGGCCCTTTTGTACGAGCAGTACTTC.

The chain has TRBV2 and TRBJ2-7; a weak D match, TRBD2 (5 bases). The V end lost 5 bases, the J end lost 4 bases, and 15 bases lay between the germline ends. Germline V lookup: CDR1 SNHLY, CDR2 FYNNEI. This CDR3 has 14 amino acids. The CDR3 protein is CASSTNGLKYEQYF. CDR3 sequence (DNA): TGTGCCAGCAGTACTAACGGACTGAAATACGAGCAGTACTTC.

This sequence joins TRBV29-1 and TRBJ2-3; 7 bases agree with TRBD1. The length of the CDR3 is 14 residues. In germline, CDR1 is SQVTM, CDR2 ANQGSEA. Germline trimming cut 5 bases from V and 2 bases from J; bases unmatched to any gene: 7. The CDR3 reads CSVTVRGLTDTQYF. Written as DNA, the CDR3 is TGCAGCGTTACCGTTAGGGGGCTCACAGATACGCAGTATTTT.

Here the CDR3 reads CASSLGGWYRGSYEQYF. The CDR3 DNA is TGTGCCAGCAGCTTGGGAGGTTGGTACAGGGGCTCCTACGAGCAGTACTTC. The chain joins TRBV5-4 to TRBJ2-7, with 7 bases matching TRBD1. CDR1 is SGHNT and CDR2 is YYREEE in the germline V gene (reference sequence). Trimming cost V 0 bases and J 0 bases; bases outside gene matches: 9. This CDR3 has 17 amino acids.

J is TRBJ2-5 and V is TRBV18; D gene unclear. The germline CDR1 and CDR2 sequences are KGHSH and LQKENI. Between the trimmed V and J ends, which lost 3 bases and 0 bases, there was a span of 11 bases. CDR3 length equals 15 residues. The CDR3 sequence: CASSPGSDHQETQYF. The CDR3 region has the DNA TGTGCCAGCTCACCCGGGTCTGATCACCAAGAGACCCAGTACTTC.

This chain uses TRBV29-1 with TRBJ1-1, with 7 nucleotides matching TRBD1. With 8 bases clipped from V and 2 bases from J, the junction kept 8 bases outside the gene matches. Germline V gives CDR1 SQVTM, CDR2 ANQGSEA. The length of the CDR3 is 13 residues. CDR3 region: CSLRRGHNTEAFF. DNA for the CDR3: TGCAGCCTCCGGAGGGGGCATAACACTGAAGCTTTCTTT. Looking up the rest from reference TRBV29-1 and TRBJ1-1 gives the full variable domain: SAVISQKPSRDICQRGTSLTIQCQVDSQVTMMFWYRQQPGQSLTLIATANQGSEATYESGFVIDKFPISRPNLTFSTLTVSNMSPEDSSIYLCSLRRGHNTEAFFGQGTRLTVV.

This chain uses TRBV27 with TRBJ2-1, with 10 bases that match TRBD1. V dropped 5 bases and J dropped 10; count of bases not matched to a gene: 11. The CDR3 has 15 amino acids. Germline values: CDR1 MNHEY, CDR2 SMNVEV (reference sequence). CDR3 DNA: TGTGCCAGCAGTCTGAGGGACAGGGGCCCATACGAGCAGTTCTTC. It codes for CASSLRDRGPYEQFF.

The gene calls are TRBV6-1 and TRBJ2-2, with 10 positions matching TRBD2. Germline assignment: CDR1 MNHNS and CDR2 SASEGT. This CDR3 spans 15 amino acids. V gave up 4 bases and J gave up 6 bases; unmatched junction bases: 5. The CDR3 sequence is CASSGGLAGAGELFF. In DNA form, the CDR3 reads TGTGCCAGCAGTGGAGGTCTAGCGGGAGCCGGGGAGCTGTTTTTT.

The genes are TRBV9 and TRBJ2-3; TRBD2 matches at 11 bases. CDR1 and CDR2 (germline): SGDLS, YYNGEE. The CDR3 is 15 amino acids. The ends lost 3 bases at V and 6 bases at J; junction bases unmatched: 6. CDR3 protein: CASSATGLAVDTQYF. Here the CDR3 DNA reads TGTGCCAGCAGCGCTACGGGACTAGCGGTGGATACGCAGTATTTT.